This T cell receptor (beta chain) came from a study of OX40 agonist ivuxolimab in advanced cancers. Overall study: Every 2 weeks, ivuxolimab was infused into the patients intravenously at between 0.01 and 10 mg/kg. Whole-study results and caveats: Among the lowest levels of clonal expansion were found in partial responders at 0.1-3.0 mg/kg.

The table came from immunoSEQ multiplex PCR; TCRdb's copy has only in-frame clones and leaves some out. The table has tens of thousands of clones, about 93% seen once. This clone was detected once. Antigen specificity is unknown. This CDR3 is built from 16 residues. Germline CDR1 reads MNHNS; CDR2 reads SASEGT. V lost 4 bases to trimming and J lost 2 bases, with 16 bases between them. This TCR was sampled from an adult with an advanced solid tumor such as melanoma, head and neck, liver or kidney cancer. J is TRBJ2-3 and V is TRBV6-1, with TRBD2 as a possible D gene (5 bases). Sequences were derived from CD4+ or CD8+ T cells sorted from blood, sampled in a trial of the OX40 agonist ivuxolimab. The CDR3 loop is CASSVKKRTYTDTQYF. The CDR3 DNA is TGTGCCAGCAGTGTAAAGAAGCGGACCTACACAGATACGCAGTATTTT.